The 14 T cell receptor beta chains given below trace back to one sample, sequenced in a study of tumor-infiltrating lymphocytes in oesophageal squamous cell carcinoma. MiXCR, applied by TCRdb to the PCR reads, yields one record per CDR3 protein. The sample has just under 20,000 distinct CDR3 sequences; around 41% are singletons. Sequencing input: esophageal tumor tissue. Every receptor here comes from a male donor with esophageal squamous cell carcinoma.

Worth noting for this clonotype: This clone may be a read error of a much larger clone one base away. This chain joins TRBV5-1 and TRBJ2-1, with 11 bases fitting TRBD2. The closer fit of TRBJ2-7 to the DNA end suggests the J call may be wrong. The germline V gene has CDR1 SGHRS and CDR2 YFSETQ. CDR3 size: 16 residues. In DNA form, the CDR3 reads TGCGCCAGCAGCCTCGGGACTAGCGGCGCCTACAATGAGCAGTACTTC. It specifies CASSLGTSGAYNEQYF.

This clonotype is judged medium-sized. CDR3 bases: TGTGCCAGCAGCTTGCAGGGGGGGCACACCGGGGAGCTGTTTTTT. Translated, it gives CASSLQGGHTGELFF. The J gene is TRBJ2-2, the V gene TRBV7-2; D is possibly TRBD1 or TRBD2 (7 bases each). Germline loops: CDR1 SGHTA, CDR2 FQGNSA. V was clipped by 3 bases and J by 3 bases, with 11 bases between them. This CDR3 has 15 amino acids.

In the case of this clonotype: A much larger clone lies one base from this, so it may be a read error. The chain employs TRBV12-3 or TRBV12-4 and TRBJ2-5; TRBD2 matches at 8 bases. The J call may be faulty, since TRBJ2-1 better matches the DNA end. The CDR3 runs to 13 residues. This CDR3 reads CASSLRGGGEQFF. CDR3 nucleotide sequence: TGTGCCAGCAGTTTACGGGGGGGGGGCGAGCAGTTCTTC.

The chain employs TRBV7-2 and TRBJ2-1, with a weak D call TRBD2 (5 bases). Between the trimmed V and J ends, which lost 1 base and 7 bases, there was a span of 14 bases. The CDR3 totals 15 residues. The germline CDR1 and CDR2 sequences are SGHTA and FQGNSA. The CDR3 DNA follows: TGTGCCAGCAGCTTAGTGGGCGGGTCCTTTAATGAGCAGTTCTTC. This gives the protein CASSLVGGSFNEQFF.

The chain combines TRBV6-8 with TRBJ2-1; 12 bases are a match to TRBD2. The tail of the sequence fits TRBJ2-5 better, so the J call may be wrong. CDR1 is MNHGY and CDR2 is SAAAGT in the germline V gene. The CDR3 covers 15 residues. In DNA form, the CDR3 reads TGTGCCAGCAGTAAAACTAGCGGGAGGAAGGAGACCCAGTACTTC. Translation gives CASSKTSGRKETQYF.

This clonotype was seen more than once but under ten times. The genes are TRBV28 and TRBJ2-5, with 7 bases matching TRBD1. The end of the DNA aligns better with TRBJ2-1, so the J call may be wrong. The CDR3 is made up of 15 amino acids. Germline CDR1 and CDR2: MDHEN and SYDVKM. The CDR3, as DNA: TGTGCCAGCAGTTGGGGACAGCGCCCCTACAATGAGCAGTTCTTC. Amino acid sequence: CASSWGQRPYNEQFF.

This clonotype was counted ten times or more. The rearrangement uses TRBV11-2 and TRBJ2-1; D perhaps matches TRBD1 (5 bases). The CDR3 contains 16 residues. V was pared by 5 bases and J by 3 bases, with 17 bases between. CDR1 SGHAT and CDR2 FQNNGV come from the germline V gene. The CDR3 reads CASSTVGQGGYNEQFF. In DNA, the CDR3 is TGTGCCAGCAGCACAGTAGGCCAGGGTGGCTACAATGAGCAGTTCTTC.

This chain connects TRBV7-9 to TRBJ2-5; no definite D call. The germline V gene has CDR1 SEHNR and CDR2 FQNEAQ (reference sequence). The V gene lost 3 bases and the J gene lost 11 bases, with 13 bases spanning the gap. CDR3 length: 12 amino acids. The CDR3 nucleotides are TGTGCCAGCAGCTTGGCGGAAGATGAGCAGTACTTC. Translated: CASSLAEDEQYF.

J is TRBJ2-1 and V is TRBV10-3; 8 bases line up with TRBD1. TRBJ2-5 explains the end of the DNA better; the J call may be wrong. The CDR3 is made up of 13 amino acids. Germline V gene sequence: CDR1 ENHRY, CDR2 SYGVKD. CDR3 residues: CAISGTGKETQYF. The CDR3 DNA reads TGTGCCATCAGTGGGACAGGGAAAGAGACCCAGTACTTC.

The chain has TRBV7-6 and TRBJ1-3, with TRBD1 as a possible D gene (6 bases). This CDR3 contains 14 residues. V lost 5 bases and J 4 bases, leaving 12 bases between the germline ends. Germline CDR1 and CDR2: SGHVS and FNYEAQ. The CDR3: CASSPSGTGNTIYF. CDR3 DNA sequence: TGTGCCAGCAGCCCTTCCGGGACAGGAAACACCATATATTTT.

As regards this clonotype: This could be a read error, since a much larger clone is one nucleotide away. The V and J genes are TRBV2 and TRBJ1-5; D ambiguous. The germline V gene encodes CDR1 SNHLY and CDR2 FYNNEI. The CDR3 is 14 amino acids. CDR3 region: CASSDATPNQPHHF. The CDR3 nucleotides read TGTGCCAGCAGTGATGCGACACCTAATCAGCCCCATCATTTT.

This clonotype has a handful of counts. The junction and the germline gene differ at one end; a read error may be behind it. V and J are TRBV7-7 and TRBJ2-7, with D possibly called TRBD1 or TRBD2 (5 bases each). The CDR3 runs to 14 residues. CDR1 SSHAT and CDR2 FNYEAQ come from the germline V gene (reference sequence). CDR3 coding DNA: TGTGCTAGCAGCTTAGGTAGAGGGGCAAACGAGCAGTACTTC. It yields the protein CASSLGRGANEQYF.

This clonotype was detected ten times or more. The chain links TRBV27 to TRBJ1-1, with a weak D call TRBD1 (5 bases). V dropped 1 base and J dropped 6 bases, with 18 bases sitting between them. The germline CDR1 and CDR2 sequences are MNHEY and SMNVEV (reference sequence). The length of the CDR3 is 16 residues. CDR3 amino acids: CASSLWGRGARAEAFF. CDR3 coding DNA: TGTGCCAGCAGTTTATGGGGTCGAGGGGCGAGGGCTGAAGCTTTCTTT.

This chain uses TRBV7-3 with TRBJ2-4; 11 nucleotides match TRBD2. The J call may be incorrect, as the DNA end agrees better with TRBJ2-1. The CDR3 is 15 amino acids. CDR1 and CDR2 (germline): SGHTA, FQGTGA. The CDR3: CASSPQLTSGGEQFF. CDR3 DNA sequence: TGTGCCAGCAGCCCTCAACTTACTAGCGGGGGTGAGCAGTTCTTC.